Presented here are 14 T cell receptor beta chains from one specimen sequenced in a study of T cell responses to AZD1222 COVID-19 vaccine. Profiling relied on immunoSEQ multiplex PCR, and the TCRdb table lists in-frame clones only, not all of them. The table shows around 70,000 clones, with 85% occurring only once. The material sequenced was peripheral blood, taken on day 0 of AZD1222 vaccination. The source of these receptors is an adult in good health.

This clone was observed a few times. This CDR3 reads CASSEVSIGGYTF. CDR3 coding DNA: TGTGCCAGCAGTGAAGTCTCGATAGGTGGCTACACCTTC. The J gene is TRBJ1-2, the V gene TRBV6-1; D call uncertain. Per germline, CDR1 MNHNS and CDR2 SASEGT. V shed 1 base and J shed 7 bases, with 10 bases lying between them. This CDR3 contains 13 residues.

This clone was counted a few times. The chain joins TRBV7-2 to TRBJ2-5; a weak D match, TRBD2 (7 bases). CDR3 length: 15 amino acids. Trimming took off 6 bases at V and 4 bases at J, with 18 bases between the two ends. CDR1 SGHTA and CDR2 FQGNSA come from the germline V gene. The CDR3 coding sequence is TGTGCCAGCAGGGGGGCCGGCGGGGGCAGAGAGACCCAGTACTTC. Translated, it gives CASRGAGGGRETQYF. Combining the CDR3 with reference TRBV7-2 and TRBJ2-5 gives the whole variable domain GAGVSQSPSNKVTEKGKDVELRCDPISGHTALYWYRQSLGQGLEFLIYFQGNSAPDKSGLPSDRFSAERTGGSVSTLTIQRTQQEDSAVYLCASRGAGGGRETQYFGPGTRLLVL.

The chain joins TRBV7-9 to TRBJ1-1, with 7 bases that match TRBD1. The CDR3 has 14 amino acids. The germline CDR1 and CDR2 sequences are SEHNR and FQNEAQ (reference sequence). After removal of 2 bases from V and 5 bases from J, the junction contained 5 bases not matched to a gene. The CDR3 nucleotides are TGTGCCAGCAGCTTACAGGGACAGTCGACTGAAGCTTTCTTT. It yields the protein CASSLQGQSTEAFF.

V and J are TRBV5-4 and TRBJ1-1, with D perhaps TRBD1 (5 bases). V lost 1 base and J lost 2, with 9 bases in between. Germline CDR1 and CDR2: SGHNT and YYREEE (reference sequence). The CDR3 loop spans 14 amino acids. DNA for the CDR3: TGTGCCAGCAGCTTGCAACAGGTCAACACTGAAGCTTTCTTT. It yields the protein CASSLQQVNTEAFF.

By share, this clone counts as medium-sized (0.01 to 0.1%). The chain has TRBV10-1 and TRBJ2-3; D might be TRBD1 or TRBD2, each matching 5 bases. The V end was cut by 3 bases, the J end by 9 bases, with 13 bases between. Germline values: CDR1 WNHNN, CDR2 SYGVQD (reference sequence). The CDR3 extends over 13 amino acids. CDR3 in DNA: TGCGCCAGCAGTGAAGTTTCGGGACCAACGCAGTATTTT. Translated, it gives CASSEVSGPTQYF.

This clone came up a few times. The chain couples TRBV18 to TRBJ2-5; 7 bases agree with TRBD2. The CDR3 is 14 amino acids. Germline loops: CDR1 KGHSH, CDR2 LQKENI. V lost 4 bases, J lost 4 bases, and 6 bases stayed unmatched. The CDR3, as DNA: TGTGCCAGCTCACGGGGACTAAACGGAGAGACCCAGTACTTC. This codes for CASSRGLNGETQYF.

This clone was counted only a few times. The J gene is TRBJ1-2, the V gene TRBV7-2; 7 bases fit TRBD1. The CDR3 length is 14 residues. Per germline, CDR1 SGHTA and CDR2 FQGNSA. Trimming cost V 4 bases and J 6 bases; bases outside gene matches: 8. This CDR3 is CASSSTGTVNGYTF. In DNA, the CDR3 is TGTGCCAGCAGCTCGACAGGGACGGTCAATGGCTACACCTTC.

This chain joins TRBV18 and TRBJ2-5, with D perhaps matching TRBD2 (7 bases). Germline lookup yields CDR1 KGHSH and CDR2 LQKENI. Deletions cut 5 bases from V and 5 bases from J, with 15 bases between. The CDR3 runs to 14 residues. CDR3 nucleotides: TGTGCCAGCTCAAGGGGGGGCGCGACGGAGACCCAGTACTTC. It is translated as CASSRGGATETQYF.

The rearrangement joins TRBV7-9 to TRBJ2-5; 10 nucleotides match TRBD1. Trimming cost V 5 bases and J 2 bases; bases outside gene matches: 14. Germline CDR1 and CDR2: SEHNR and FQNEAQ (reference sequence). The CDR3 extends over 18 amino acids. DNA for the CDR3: TGTGCCAGCAGCCCAGCGGGGACAGGGGCCCCTAAGCAAGAGACCCAGTACTTC. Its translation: CASSPAGTGAPKQETQYF. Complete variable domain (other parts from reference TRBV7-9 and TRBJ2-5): DTGVSQNPRHKITKRGQNVTFRCDPISEHNRLYWYRQTLGQGPEFLTYFQNEAQLEKSRLLSDRFSAERPKGSFSTLEIQRTEQGDSAMYLCASSPAGTGAPKQETQYFGPGTRLLVL.

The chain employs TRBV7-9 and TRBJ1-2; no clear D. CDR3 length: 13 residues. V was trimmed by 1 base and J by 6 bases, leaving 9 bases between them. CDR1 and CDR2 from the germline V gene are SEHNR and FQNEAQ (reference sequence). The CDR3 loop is CASSLVSGNGYTF. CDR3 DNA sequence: TGTGCCAGCAGCTTAGTGTCAGGCAATGGCTACACCTTC.

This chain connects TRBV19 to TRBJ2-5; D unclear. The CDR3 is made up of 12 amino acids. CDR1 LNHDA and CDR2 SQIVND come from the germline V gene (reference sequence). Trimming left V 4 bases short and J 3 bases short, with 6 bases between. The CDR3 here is CASSTPKETQYF. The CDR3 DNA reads TGTGCCAGTAGTACCCCCAAAGAGACCCAGTACTTC.

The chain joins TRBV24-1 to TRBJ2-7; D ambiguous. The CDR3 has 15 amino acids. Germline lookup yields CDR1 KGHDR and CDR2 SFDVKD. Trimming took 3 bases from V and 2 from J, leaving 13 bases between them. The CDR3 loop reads CATSDSRHNPYEQYF. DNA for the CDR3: TGTGCCACCAGTGATAGCCGACACAACCCCTACGAGCAGTACTTC.

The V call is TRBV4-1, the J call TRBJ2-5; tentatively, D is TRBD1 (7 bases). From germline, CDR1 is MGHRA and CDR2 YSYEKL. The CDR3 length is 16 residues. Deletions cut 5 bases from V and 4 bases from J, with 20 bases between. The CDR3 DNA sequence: TGCGCCAGCAGCTCGCGCAGGGGGGATATATCAGAGACCCAGTACTTC. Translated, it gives CASSSRRGDISETQYF.

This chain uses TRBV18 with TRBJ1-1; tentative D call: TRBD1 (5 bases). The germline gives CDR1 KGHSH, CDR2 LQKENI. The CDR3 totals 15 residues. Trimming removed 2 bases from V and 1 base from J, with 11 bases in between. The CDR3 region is CASSPIAGKNTEAFF. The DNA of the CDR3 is TGTGCCAGCTCACCAATAGCAGGGAAGAACACTGAAGCTTTCTTT.